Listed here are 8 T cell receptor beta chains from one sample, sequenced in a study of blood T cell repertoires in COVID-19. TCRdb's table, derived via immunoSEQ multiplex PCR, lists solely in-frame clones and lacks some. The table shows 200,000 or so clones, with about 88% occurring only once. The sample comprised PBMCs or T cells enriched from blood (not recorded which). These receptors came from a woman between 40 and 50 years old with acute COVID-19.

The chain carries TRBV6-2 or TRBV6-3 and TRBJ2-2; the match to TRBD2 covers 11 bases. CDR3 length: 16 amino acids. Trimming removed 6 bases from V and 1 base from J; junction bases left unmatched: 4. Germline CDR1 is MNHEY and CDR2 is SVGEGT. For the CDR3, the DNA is TGTGCCAGCAGCAGAACTAGCGGGGGGAACACCGGGGAGCTGTTTTTT. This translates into CASSRTSGGNTGELFF.

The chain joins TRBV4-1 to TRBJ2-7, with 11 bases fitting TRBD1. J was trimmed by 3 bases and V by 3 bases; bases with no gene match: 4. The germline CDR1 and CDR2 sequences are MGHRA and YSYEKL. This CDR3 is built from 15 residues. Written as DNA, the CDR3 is TGCGCCAGCAGCCAGCCGGGACAGGGGGTCTACGAGCAGTACTTC. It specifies CASSQPGQGVYEQYF.

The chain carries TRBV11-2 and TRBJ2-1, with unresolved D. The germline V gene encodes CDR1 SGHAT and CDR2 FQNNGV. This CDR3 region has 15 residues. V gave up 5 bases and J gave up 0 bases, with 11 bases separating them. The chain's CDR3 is CASSPTVSSYNEQFF. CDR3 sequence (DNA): TGTGCCAGCAGCCCCACAGTGAGCTCCTACAATGAGCAGTTCTTC.

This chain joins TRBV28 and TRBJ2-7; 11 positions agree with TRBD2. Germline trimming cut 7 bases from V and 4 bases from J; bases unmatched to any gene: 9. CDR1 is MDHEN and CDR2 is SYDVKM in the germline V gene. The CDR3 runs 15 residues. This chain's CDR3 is CASTLSGGAWYEQYF. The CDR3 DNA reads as TGTGCCAGCACCCTTAGCGGGGGGGCCTGGTACGAGCAGTACTTC.

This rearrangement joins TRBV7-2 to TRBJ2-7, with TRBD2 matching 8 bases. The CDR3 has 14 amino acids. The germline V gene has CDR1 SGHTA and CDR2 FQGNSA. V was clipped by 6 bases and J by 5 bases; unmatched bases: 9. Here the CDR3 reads CASRPDSGRNEQYF. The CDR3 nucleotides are TGTGCCAGCAGACCGGACAGCGGGAGAAACGAGCAGTACTTC.

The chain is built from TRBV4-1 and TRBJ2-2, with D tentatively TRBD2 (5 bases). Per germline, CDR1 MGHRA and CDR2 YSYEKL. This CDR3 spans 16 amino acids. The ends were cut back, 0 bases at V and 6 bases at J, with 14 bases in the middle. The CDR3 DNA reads TGCGCCAGCAGCCAAGATCGTTCGCTAGCTCCCGGGGAGCTGTTTTTT. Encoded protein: CASSQDRSLAPGELFF.

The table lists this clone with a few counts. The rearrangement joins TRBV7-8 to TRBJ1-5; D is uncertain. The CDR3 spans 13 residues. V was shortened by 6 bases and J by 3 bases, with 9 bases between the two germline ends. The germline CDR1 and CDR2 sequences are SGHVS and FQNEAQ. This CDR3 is CASRQFDNQPQHF. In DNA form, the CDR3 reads TGTGCCAGCAGACAGTTTGACAATCAGCCCCAGCATTTT.

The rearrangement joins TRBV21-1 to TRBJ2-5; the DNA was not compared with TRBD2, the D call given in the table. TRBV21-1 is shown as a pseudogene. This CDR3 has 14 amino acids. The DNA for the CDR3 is TGTGCCAGCAGCAAAGGGGGGGGGCAAGAGACCCAGTACTTC. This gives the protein CASSKGGGQETQYF.